This T cell receptor (beta chain) was recorded in a study of response to subunit inactivated influenza vaccine. Study results and limitations: Few new T cells, the authors suggested, are recruited by each seasonal influenza vaccination.

This clonotype has a handful of counts. Its specificity is not known. The CDR3 spans 14 residues. Each CDR3 protein gets one entry after TCRdb re-called the RT-PCR reads with MiXCR. The sample consists of hundreds of thousands of distinct CDR3 sequences, around 20% of them appearing once. The chain is built from TRBV21-1 and TRBJ2-5; TRBD1 is the table's D call, not checked against the DNA. TRBV21-1 counts as a pseudogene. The sequence was collected from a man between 50 and 59 years old who received an inactivated influenza vaccine. Sample: PBMCs from blood, taken about 5 days after vaccination. CDR3 sequence (DNA): TGTGCCAGCAGCGACCAGGGACAACGGGAGACCCAGTACTTC. It translates to CASSDQGQRETQYF.